These 15 T cell receptor beta chains came from one sample sequenced in a study of regulatory T cells in long-lasting Graves disease. CDR3 regions were amplified by Arm-PCR using iRepertoire HTBI primers to build TCR beta libraries. TCRdb called the multiplex PCR reads again in MiXCR, with one record for every CDR3 protein. The sample yields about 540,000 distinct CDR3 sequences, 13% seen once. The time point: newly diagnosed GD, antithyroid drugs for less than 3 months. RNA from PBMCs was the source of the TCR library. These data were also filed under a second study, of T cells in Graves' hyperthyroidism and ophthalmopathy.

This specimen was peripheral blood mononuclear cells (PBMCs), taken at new diagnosis, from a patient treated with antithyroid drugs. These receptors came from a man younger than 45 with Graves disease.

This clonotype was seen a handful of times. The chain has TRBV20-1 and TRBJ2-4; D is unclear. CDR1 and CDR2 (germline): DFQATT, SNEGSKA (reference sequence). The germline V and J ends were trimmed by 3 bases and 0 bases, with 15 bases remaining between them. The CDR3 runs to 16 residues. Here the CDR3 DNA reads TGCAGTGCTAGCCGACCCGACACTGTAGCCAAAAACATTCAGTACTTC. It yields the protein CSASRPDTVAKNIQYF.

This clonotype was seen many times. The chain joins TRBV12-3 or TRBV12-4 to TRBJ2-3, with no clear D. The CDR3 extends over 14 amino acids. V shed 8 bases and J shed 2 bases, with 14 bases lying between them. CDR3 residues: CASADHELTDTQYF. The DNA of the CDR3 is TGTGCCAGCGCCGACCACGAACTCACAGATACGCAGTATTTT.

CDR3 amino acids: CASSLGGSPYGYTF. CDR3 coding DNA: TGTGCCAGCAGTTTAGGCGGGAGCCCCTATGGCTACACCTTC. V and J are TRBV27 and TRBJ1-2, with unresolved D. This CDR3 has 14 amino acids. Germline V CDR1 and CDR2: MNHEY, SMNVEV (reference sequence). Trimming removed 2 bases at V and 4 bases at J, with 11 bases between.

At least ten counts were recorded for this clonotype. The gene calls are TRBV27 and TRBJ2-7; TRBD1 matches at 7 bases. This CDR3 contains 13 residues. Germline assignment: CDR1 MNHEY and CDR2 SMNVEV (reference sequence). The J segment lost 4 bases and the V segment lost 4 bases, leaving 4 bases of the junction unmatched. The CDR3 protein is CASSWVRGYEQYF. The CDR3 nucleotides are TGTGCCAGCAGTTGGGTCAGGGGGTACGAGCAGTACTTC.

Ten or more counts support this clonotype. The chain combines TRBV7-3 with TRBJ2-3, with 7 bases fitting TRBD2. V shed 1 base and J 0 bases; nucleotides not matched to a gene: 4. The CDR3 is 16 amino acids. The germline CDR1 and CDR2 sequences are SGHTA and FQGTGA. CDR3 sequence reads: CASSLMGGVSTDTQYF. CDR3 bases: TGTGCCAGCAGCTTAATGGGGGGGGTTAGCACAGATACGCAGTATTTT. Together with reference TRBV7-3 and TRBJ2-3, the CDR3 gives the full variable domain: GAGVSQTPSNKVTEKGKYVELRCDPISGHTALYWYRQSLGQGPEFLIYFQGTGAADDSGLPNDRFFAVRPEGSVSTLKIQRTERGDSAVYLCASSLMGGVSTDTQYFGPGTRLTVL.

The rearrangement joins TRBV3-1 to TRBJ2-1, with D uncertain. The CDR3 is 14 residues long. Per germline, CDR1 LGHDT and CDR2 YNNKEL (reference sequence). V was clipped by 7 bases and J by 9 bases, with 19 bases between them. As DNA, the CDR3 is TGTGCCAGCACGCGAGCTTTTGGGATAGGTGAGCAGTTCTTC. Its protein product is CASTRAFGIGEQFF.

This clonotype has more than one count but fewer than ten. This chain uses TRBV6-2 or TRBV6-3 with TRBJ1-1; TRBD1 aligns across 7 bases. V lost 8 bases to trimming and J lost 5 bases; unmatched junction nucleotides: 8. The CDR3 length is 13 residues. Looked up from germline, CDR1 is MNHEY and CDR2 is SVGEGT. CDR3 sequence (DNA): TGTGCCAGCGAGCGAAGGGGGCAGACTGAAGCTTTCTTT. Residues: CASERRGQTEAFF.

This clonotype was observed a handful of times. Germline and junction disagree at one end, which may indicate a read error. The genes are TRBV7-7 and TRBJ2-2; weak D call: TRBD1 (6 bases). The CDR3 consists of 15 residues. Looked up from germline, CDR1 is SSHAT and CDR2 is FNYEAQ (reference sequence). The CDR3 loop reads CASSPLTQGTGELFF. CDR3 nucleotides: TGTGCTAGCAGCCCCCTGACCCAGGGGACCGGGGAGCTGTTTTTT. Full variable domain (rest looked up from reference TRBV7-7 and TRBJ2-2): GAGVSQSPRYKVTKRGQDVTLRCDPISSHATLYWYQQALGQGPEFLTYFNYEAQPDKSGLPSDRFSAERPEGSISTLTIQRTEQRDSAMYRCASSPLTQGTGELFFGEGSRLTVL.

The chain joins TRBV14 to TRBJ2-3, with a tentative D call TRBD2 (5 bases). V lost 4 bases and J 4 bases, leaving 15 bases between the germline ends. The V gene's germline CDR1 is SGHDN and CDR2 FVKESK. The CDR3 loop spans 15 amino acids. The CDR3 sequence is CASSPVGVSADTQYF. CDR3 sequence (DNA): TGTGCCAGCAGCCCCGTTGGCGTTAGCGCAGATACGCAGTATTTT.

This clonotype has ten or more counts. The chain combines TRBV12-3 or TRBV12-4 with TRBJ1-5, with 9 bases lining up with TRBD1. There are 15 residues in the CDR3. The J segment lost 10 bases and the V segment lost 5 bases, leaving 12 bases of the junction unmatched. The CDR3 nucleotides read TGTGCCAGCAGTGCGAACAGGGGGCATCTTCAACCCCAGCATTTT. It is translated as CASSANRGHLQPQHF.

This clonotype showed up many times. The gene calls are TRBV12-3 or TRBV12-4 and TRBJ2-3; D gene unclear. V lost 6 bases, J lost 2 bases, and 6 bases lay in between. CDR3 length equals 12 residues. The CDR3 coding sequence is TGTGCCAGCAGCTTATCCACAGATACGCAGTATTTT. It yields the protein CASSLSTDTQYF.

The table lists this clonotype with many counts. CDR3 bases: TGTGCCAGCAGCTTAGGCGTACGGCTAGCGGCCACAGATACGCAGTATTTT. It yields the protein CASSLGVRLAATDTQYF. V and J are TRBV13 and TRBJ2-3, with 7 bases matching TRBD2. Germline V CDR1 and CDR2: PRHDT, FYEKMQ (reference sequence). Germline trimming cut 0 bases from V and 2 bases from J; bases unmatched to any gene: 8. This CDR3 has 17 residues.

This clonotype was observed many times. The V and J genes are TRBV5-1 and TRBJ1-5; D is possibly TRBD1 (5 bases). The CDR3 contains 14 residues. V was trimmed by 4 bases and J by 6 bases, leaving 14 bases between them. Germline lookup yields CDR1 SGHRS and CDR2 YFSETQ. CDR3 coding DNA: TGCGCCAGCAGCACGGGGGACTCCCTTCAGCCCCAGCATTTT. This sequence encodes CASSTGDSLQPQHF.

This clonotype was seen just once. Given a much more abundant clone one base away, this may be a read error. The gene calls are TRBV20-1 and TRBJ1-2, with TRBD1 identical over 8 bases. Germline V gene sequence: CDR1 DFQATT, CDR2 SNEGSKA (reference sequence). V was pared by 0 bases and J by 7 bases, with 10 bases of the junction left unmatched. CDR3 length: 15 residues. CDR3 sequence reads: CSARDRGRGRGGYTF. Here the CDR3 DNA reads TGCAGTGCTAGAGATCGGGGCAGGGGGCGAGGTGGCTACACCTTC.

As regards this clonotype: This may be a read error: a much more frequent sequence differs by one nucleotide. This chain's CDR3 is CAGSLYGTRNGELFF. The CDR3 coding sequence is TGTGCCGGCAGCTTATACGGGACTAGGAACGGGGAGCTGTTTTTT. The chain carries TRBV7-8 and TRBJ2-2, with 8 bases matching TRBD2. The CDR3 runs 15 residues. Germline-derived CDR1 and CDR2 are SGHVS and FQNEAQ.